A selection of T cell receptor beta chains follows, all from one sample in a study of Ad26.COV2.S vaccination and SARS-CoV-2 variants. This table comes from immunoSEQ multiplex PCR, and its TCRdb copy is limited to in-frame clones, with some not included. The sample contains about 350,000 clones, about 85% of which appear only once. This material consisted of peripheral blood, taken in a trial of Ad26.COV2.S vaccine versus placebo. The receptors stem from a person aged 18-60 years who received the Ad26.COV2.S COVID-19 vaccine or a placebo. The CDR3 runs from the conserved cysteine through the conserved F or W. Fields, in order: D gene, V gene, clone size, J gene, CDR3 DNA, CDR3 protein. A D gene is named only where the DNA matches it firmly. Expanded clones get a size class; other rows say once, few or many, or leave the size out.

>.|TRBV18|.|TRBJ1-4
TGTGCCAGCTCACCGGGACGGAATGAAAAACTGTTTTTT
CASSPGRNEKLFF
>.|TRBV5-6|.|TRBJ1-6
TGTGCCAGCAGCGGCGGCGGGAGATCCTATAATTCACCCCTCCACTTT
CASSGGGRSYNSPLHF
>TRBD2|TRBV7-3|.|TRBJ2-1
TGTGCCAGCAGCTTATCAGCGGGGGGCAACAATGAGCAGTTCTTC
CASSLSAGGNNEQFF
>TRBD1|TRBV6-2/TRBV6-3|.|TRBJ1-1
TGTGCCAGCAGTCTGAGGACAGGGGGTAGCACTGAAGCTTTCTTT
CASSLRTGGSTEAFF
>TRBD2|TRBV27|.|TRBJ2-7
TGTGCCAGCAGTTTATCGCCCACTAGCGGGAGGGGGGAGCAGTACTTC
CASSLSPTSGRGEQYF
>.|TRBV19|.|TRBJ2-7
TGTGCCAGTAGTAACCGTGGACAGAGATCTTCCTACGAGCAGTACTTC
CASSNRGQRSSYEQYF
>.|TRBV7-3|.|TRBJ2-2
TGTGCCAGCGCCCCCGGCAGCTACACCGGGGAGCTGTTTTTT
CASAPGSYTGELFF
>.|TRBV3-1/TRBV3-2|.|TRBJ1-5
TGTGCCAGCAGCCAGGTAAATCAGCCCCAGCATTTT
CASSQVNQPQHF
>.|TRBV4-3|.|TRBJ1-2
TGCGCCAGCAGCGGGGGCTTCAACTATGGCTACACCTTC
CASSGGFNYGYTF
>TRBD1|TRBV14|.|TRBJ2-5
TGTGCCAGCAGCCAACTCCGACCGGGACAGGGGGCCAAGACCCAGTACTTC
CASSQLRPGQGAKTQYF
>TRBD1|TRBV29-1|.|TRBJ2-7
TGCAGCGCCATACAGGGGGCCACGGGCGAGCAGTACTTC
CSAIQGATGEQYF
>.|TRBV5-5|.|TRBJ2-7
TGTGCCAGCAGTCTAAGGAATCTCCACGAGCAGTACTTC
CASSLRNLHEQYF
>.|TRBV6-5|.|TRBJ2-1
TGTGCCAGCAGTTACTCGATGCAGGGGAATGAGCAGTTCTTC
CASSYSMQGNEQFF
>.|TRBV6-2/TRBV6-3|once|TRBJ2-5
TGTGCCAGCAGTTACTCGGCACGGATCCAAGAGACCCAGTACTTC
CASSYSARIQETQYF
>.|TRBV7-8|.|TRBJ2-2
TGTGCCAGCAGCTTAGTTGTATCCTCTTTGGGGGCCGGGGAGCTGTTTTTT
CASSLVVSSLGAGELFF
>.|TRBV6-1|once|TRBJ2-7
TGTGCCAGCAGTGAGGGGTTAACTCGGTGCTACTTC
CASSEGLTRCYF
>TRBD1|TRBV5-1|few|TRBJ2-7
TGCGCCAGCAGCCTGGACAGGGCCTACGAGCAGTACTTC
CASSLDRAYEQYF
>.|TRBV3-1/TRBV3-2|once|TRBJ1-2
TGTGCCAGCAGCCAAGATGTGCAGGGCTATGGCTACACCTTC
CASSQDVQGYGYTF
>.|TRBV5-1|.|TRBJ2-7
TGCGCCAGCAGCTTGGCTCTCGGGGGAGACTACGAGCAGTACTTC
CASSLALGGDYEQYF
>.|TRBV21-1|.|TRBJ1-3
TGTGCCAGCAGCAAAATTCAATCCCGGGGGTTAAAGAGCTCTGGAAACACCATATATTTT
CASSKIQSRGLKSSGNTIYF
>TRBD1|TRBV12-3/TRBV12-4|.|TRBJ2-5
TGTGCCAGCCGACAGGGGAGTCTTGAGACCCAGTACTTC
CASRQGSLETQYF
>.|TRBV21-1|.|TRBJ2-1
TGTGCCAGCAGCAAAGTATTGGGCTTTAGCTCCTACAATGAGCAGTTCTTC
CASSKVLGFSSYNEQFF
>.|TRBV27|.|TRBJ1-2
TGTGCCAGCAGATCAGGGGTTGACTATGGCTACACCTTC
CASRSGVDYGYTF
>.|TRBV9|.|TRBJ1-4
TGTGCCAGCAGCGTAGGGGGCTTCAATGAAAAACTGTTTTTT
CASSVGGFNEKLFF
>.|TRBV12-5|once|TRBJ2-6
TGTGCTAGTGTGGGGTCTGGGGCCAACGTCCTGACTTTC
CASVGSGANVLTF
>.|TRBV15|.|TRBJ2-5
TGTGCCACCAGCAGAGATCGGAAGGAGACCCAGTACTTC
CATSRDRKETQYF
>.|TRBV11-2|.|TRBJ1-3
TGTGCCAGCAGCTTAGCTGGCAGGGCCCGAAACACCATATATTTT
CASSLAGRARNTIYF
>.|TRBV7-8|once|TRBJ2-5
TGTGCCAGCAGCGACACAAACCAGGGGACCCAGTACTTC
CASSDTNQGTQYF
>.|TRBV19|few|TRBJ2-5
TGTGCCAGTAGTATAAAAGGAGGGGGTGAACAAGAGACCCAGTACTTC
CASSIKGGGEQETQYF
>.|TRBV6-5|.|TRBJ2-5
TGTGCCAGCAGGGGGGGGACAGCGCAAGAGACCCAGTACTTC
CASRGGTAQETQYF
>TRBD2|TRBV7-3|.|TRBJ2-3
TGTGCCAGCAGCTCGGGGGGGCGAAGCACAGATACGCAGTATTTT
CASSSGGRSTDTQYF
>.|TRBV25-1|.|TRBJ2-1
TGTGCCAGCAGTGAAATTGGTGAGCAGTTCTTC
CASSEIGEQFF
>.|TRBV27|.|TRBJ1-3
TGTGCCAGCAGTTTAAGCGGGAACAGCCTCTACACCATATATTTT
CASSLSGNSLYTIYF
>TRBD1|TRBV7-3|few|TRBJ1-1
TGTGCCAGCTCTCCGGGACAGGTTATGAACACTGAAGCTTTCTTT
CASSPGQVMNTEAFF